This entry lists 31 T cell receptor beta chains sequenced from one sample in a study of control samples from healthy donors and cancer patients. Data came from immunoSEQ multiplex PCR; TCRdb stores just in-frame clones and leaves some out. This table has tens of thousands of clones, about 85% appearing once. The source material was blood. These receptors were taken from a man aged 30-40 years in good health.

The sample holds one count of this clone. This rearrangement joins TRBV11-2 to TRBJ2-1; D possibly corresponds to TRBD2 (7 bases). The length of the CDR3 is 15 residues. Germline CDR1 and CDR2: SGHAT and FQNNGV. V was trimmed by 1 base and J by 6 bases, leaving 13 bases between them. The chain's CDR3 is CASSLGGGRINEQFF. In DNA, the CDR3 is TGTGCCAGCAGCTTAGGGGGGGGGCGTATCAATGAGCAGTTCTTC.

The chain's CDR3 is CASSSIPQPQHF. In DNA, the CDR3 is TGTGCCAGCAGCTCCATTCCTCAGCCCCAGCATTTT. The V call is TRBV5-8, the J call TRBJ1-5; the D is unclear. The germline V and J ends were trimmed by 3 bases and 6 bases, with 7 bases remaining between them. CDR1 is SGHTS and CDR2 is YDEGEE in the germline V gene. The CDR3 totals 12 residues. Together with reference TRBV5-8 and TRBJ1-5, the CDR3 gives the full variable domain: EAGVTQSPTHLIKTRGQQATLRCSPISGHTSVYWYQQALGLGLQFLLWYDEGEERNRGNFPPRFSGRQFPNYSSELNVNALELEDSALYLCASSSIPQPQHFGDGTRLSIL.

The chain couples TRBV7-2 to TRBJ2-3, with TRBD2 identical over 12 bases. Germline V CDR1 and CDR2: SGHTA, FQGNSA. Trimming removed 3 bases from V and 0 bases from J; junction bases left unmatched: 7. This CDR3 has 18 amino acids. CDR3 loop: CASSFRPGLAGSTDTQYF. The DNA for the CDR3 is TGTGCCAGCAGCTTCCGCCCCGGACTAGCGGGGAGCACAGATACGCAGTATTTT.

The rearrangement links TRBV19 to TRBJ1-2; 8 nucleotides match TRBD1. V was clipped by 8 bases and J by 0 bases; unmatched bases: 8. The CDR3 covers 15 residues. Germline CDR1 and CDR2: LNHDA and SQIVND (reference sequence). DNA of the CDR3: TGTGCCAGTCTCCAGACAGGGGCATCTAACTATGGCTACACCTTC. Translating it yields CASLQTGASNYGYTF.

The chain carries TRBV7-8 and TRBJ2-1, with D hard to call. CDR3 length: 13 amino acids. V dropped 1 base and J dropped 7 bases, with 8 bases sitting between them. Looked up from germline, CDR1 is SGHVS and CDR2 is FQNEAQ. The CDR3, as DNA: TGTGCCAGCAGCTTAGGCCCCCAGAATGAGCAGTTCTTC. Residues: CASSLGPQNEQFF.

This clone was observed a handful of times. The chain combines TRBV4-2 with TRBJ2-3; 10 nucleotides line up with TRBD2. The CDR3 has 16 residues. Germline assignment: CDR1 LGHNA and CDR2 YNFKEQ. The V and J ends lost 0 bases and 4 bases, in that order; junction bases with no gene match: 4. CDR3 sequence: CASSQDGSGGADTQYF. CDR3 DNA sequence: TGTGCCAGCAGCCAAGATGGAAGCGGGGGGGCAGATACGCAGTATTTT.

This chain uses TRBV19 with TRBJ2-5, with 7 bases fitting TRBD1. This CDR3 region has 15 residues. The junction had 4 bases not matched to a gene; V was cut back by 0 bases and J by 3 bases. Per the germline V gene, CDR1 is LNHDA and CDR2 is SQIVND (reference sequence). The DNA of the CDR3 is TGTGCCAGTAGTATAGATCCGGGACAGAAAGAGACCCAGTACTTC. Protein: CASSIDPGQKETQYF.

V usage is TRBV6-5 and J usage is TRBJ2-3; D possibly corresponds to TRBD1 (5 bases). The germline gives CDR1 MNHEY, CDR2 SVGAGI. The CDR3 contains 14 residues. Trimming took off 6 bases at V and 2 bases at J, with 12 bases between the two ends. The CDR3 loop reads CASRKYRNTDTQYF. The CDR3 DNA reads as TGTGCCAGCAGAAAATACAGGAACACAGATACGCAGTATTTT.

The chain couples TRBV2 to TRBJ1-4; D is possibly TRBD1 (6 bases). Between the trimmed V and J ends, which lost 6 bases and 2 bases, there was a span of 10 bases. This CDR3 is built from 14 residues. Germline V gene data show CDR1 as SNHLY and CDR2 as FYNNEI. This CDR3 is CASRDSLTNEKLFF. The CDR3 DNA reads TGTGCCAGCAGGGACAGTTTGACTAATGAAAAACTGTTTTTT.

This clone was seen a handful of times. The chain carries TRBV6-6 and TRBJ2-1, with D possibly being TRBD2 (6 bases). The CDR3 runs to 17 residues. V was trimmed by 5 bases and J by 1 base, leaving 18 bases between them. Looked up from germline, CDR1 is MNHNY and CDR2 is SVGAGI (reference sequence). This chain's CDR3 is CASSPPRRGRSYNEQFF. In DNA, the CDR3 is TGTGCCAGCAGTCCACCCCGCCGGGGGAGATCCTACAATGAGCAGTTCTTC.

Of note for this clone: The limits of the CDR3 on the DNA are not certain, so only TCRdb's listed CDR3 is given. The V gene is TRBV29-1, the J gene TRBJ1-1. The CDR3 is 11 residues long, counting both termini. CDR1 SQVTM and CDR2 ANQGSEA come from the germline V gene. CDR3: CSAFARGNPFF.

The chain joins TRBV6-5 to TRBJ1-1; no clear D gene. The germline gives CDR1 MNHEY, CDR2 SVGAGI. V was pared by 4 bases and J by 1 base, with 7 bases between. The CDR3 has 13 residues. CDR3 in amino acids: CASSFQRNTEAFF. The CDR3 region has the DNA TGTGCCAGCAGTTTCCAGCGGAACACTGAAGCTTTCTTT.

The gene calls are TRBV4-1 and TRBJ1-1; no firm D call. There are 13 residues in the CDR3. The germline V gene encodes CDR1 MGHRA and CDR2 YSYEKL. The ends were cut back, 3 bases at V and 0 bases at J, with 5 bases in the middle. The CDR3 sequence is CASSQNLNTEAFF. For the CDR3, the DNA is TGCGCCAGCAGCCAGAACTTGAACACTGAAGCTTTCTTT.

The chain links TRBV14 to TRBJ2-7; D might be TRBD2 (5 bases). Germline CDR1 SGHDN, CDR2 FVKESK. The V end was cut by 0 bases, the J end by 6 bases, with 27 bases between. This CDR3 region has 19 residues. In nucleotides, the CDR3 is TGTGCCAGCAGCCAAGAACCCAGCTTCTCTGGTCGGGGTCGTGGCGAGCAGTACTTC. It translates to CASSQEPSFSGRGRGEQYF.

The V call is TRBV19, the J call TRBJ1-2, with TRBD1 identical over 9 bases. CDR1 and CDR2 (germline): LNHDA, SQIVND (reference sequence). V lost 3 bases and J lost 2; bases outside the gene matches: 4. The CDR3 loop spans 15 amino acids. The CDR3 spells CASSIRTGANYGYTF. The CDR3 nucleotides read TGTGCCAGTAGTATCCGGACAGGGGCAAACTATGGCTACACCTTC.

The chain carries TRBV6-5 and TRBJ1-5, with a tentative D call TRBD1 (6 bases). Germline lookup yields CDR1 MNHEY and CDR2 SVGAGI. There are 15 residues in the CDR3. V gave up 4 bases and J gave up 5 bases, with 15 bases separating them. This chain's CDR3 is CASSLRTAPDQPQHF. CDR3 DNA: TGTGCCAGCAGTTTGAGGACAGCCCCAGATCAGCCCCAGCATTTT.

The chain carries TRBV3-1 (or the pseudogene TRBV3-2) and TRBJ1-1, with D unresolved. Germline V lookup: CDR1 LGHDT, CDR2 YNNKEL (reference sequence). Trimming took 6 bases from V and 1 from J, leaving 9 bases between them. The CDR3 loop spans 13 amino acids. The CDR3 DNA reads as TGTGCCAGCAGGTATCGGGGGAACACTGAAGCTTTCTTT. It is translated as CASRYRGNTEAFF.

The chain uses TRBV5-1 and TRBJ2-5, with a weak D call TRBD1 (6 bases). There are 15 residues in the CDR3. Germline V gives CDR1 SGHRS, CDR2 YFSETQ. Trimming removed 0 bases from V and 5 bases from J, with 14 bases in between. In DNA, the CDR3 is TGCGCCAGCAGCTTGGTGACTGCAGGGGCGGAGACCCAGTACTTC. Protein product: CASSLVTAGAETQYF.

The chain employs TRBV5-1 and TRBJ2-3; D is perhaps TRBD2 (6 bases). This CDR3 is 13 amino acids long. CDR1 SGHRS and CDR2 YFSETQ come from the germline V gene. The germline V and J ends were trimmed by 5 bases and 2 bases, with 9 bases remaining between them. CDR3 region: CASREGVTDTQYF. The CDR3 nucleotides are TGCGCCAGCAGGGAGGGAGTCACAGATACGCAGTATTTT.

The chain joins TRBV4-1 to TRBJ2-3; 13 bases map to TRBD2. The germline V gene encodes CDR1 MGHRA and CDR2 YSYEKL. The CDR3 is made up of 16 amino acids. Trimming at V came to 4 bases and at J to 2 bases, leaving 3 bases not matched to a gene. The CDR3 nucleotides read TGCGCCAGCAGCCCCGGGACTAGCGGGGCCACAGATACGCAGTATTTT. It specifies CASSPGTSGATDTQYF.

This clone was counted a few times. V is TRBV19 and J is TRBJ1-5, with D perhaps matching TRBD1 (6 bases). Between the trimmed V and J ends, which lost 7 bases and 4 bases, there was a span of 14 bases. The length of the CDR3 is 14 residues. CDR1 and CDR2 from the germline V gene are LNHDA and SQIVND (reference sequence). The CDR3: CASTWGRGNQPQHF. In DNA form, the CDR3 reads TGTGCCAGTACTTGGGGGCGCGGTAATCAGCCCCAGCATTTT.

This chain uses TRBV27 with TRBJ2-7, with a tentative D call TRBD1 (6 bases). Trimming removed 2 bases from V and 7 bases from J, with 12 bases in between. The CDR3 is 13 residues long. Germline CDR1 and CDR2: MNHEY and SMNVEV (reference sequence). This CDR3 reads CASSLNRAGEQYF. CDR3 in DNA: TGTGCCAGCAGTTTAAACAGGGCTGGGGAGCAGTACTTC.

This clone has only a few counts. The V call is TRBV27, the J call TRBJ2-2; D remains ambiguous. CDR3 length: 14 residues. The germline V gene has CDR1 MNHEY and CDR2 SMNVEV (reference sequence). Trimming shortened V by 5 bases and J by 0 bases, and 7 bases separated the two germline ends. CDR3 nucleotides: TGTGCCAGCAGTCAATACACGAACACCGGGGAGCTGTTTTTT. This gives the protein CASSQYTNTGELFF.

The rearrangement uses TRBV2 and TRBJ1-1, with D perhaps TRBD1 (6 bases). V was pared by 6 bases and J by 5 bases, with 7 bases between. Germline values: CDR1 SNHLY, CDR2 FYNNEI. The CDR3 is 11 residues long. The CDR3 is CASRGGTEAFF. The CDR3 region has the DNA TGTGCCAGCAGAGGGGGGACTGAAGCTTTCTTT.

The J gene is TRBJ1-5, the V gene TRBV12-3 or TRBV12-4, with unresolved D. The V gene lost 6 bases and the J gene lost 0 bases, with 6 bases spanning the gap. The CDR3 contains 13 residues. CDR3 sequence (DNA): TGTGCCAGCAGAATGGATAGCAATCAGCCCCAGCATTTT. It codes for CASRMDSNQPQHF.

The V and J genes are TRBV5-1 and TRBJ2-2, with 7 nucleotides matching TRBD2. CDR3 length: 14 amino acids. Germline loops: CDR1 SGHRS, CDR2 YFSETQ. V gave up 4 bases and J gave up 5 bases; unmatched junction bases: 5. CDR3 nucleotide sequence: TGCGCCAGCAGCCTAGCGGAGAAGACCGGGGAGCTGTTTTTT. This translates into CASSLAEKTGELFF.

The chain combines TRBV12-3 or TRBV12-4 with TRBJ1-2; TRBD1 matches at 12 bases. J was trimmed by 8 bases and V by 8 bases; bases with no gene match: 3. CDR3 length equals 12 residues. CDR3 DNA: TGTGCCAGCGGGGACAGGGGGCTCGGCTACACCTTC. Translation: CASGDRGLGYTF.

The rearrangement uses TRBV5-6 and TRBJ1-1; D gene unclear. Germline values: CDR1 SGHDT, CDR2 YYEEEE. The CDR3 has 12 amino acids. With 6 bases removed from V and 5 bases from J, the gap between germline ends came to 11 bases. The CDR3 DNA follows: TGTGCCAGCACCTCGGGAGGGACTGAAGCTTTCTTT. It codes for CASTSGGTEAFF.

The rearrangement uses TRBV5-1 and TRBJ2-3, with TRBD2 matching 8 bases. CDR1 and CDR2 from the germline V gene are SGHRS and YFSETQ. The V segment lost 4 bases and the J segment 4 bases; nucleotides outside the gene matches: 5. The CDR3 contains 14 residues. CDR3 sequence: CASSVRGVPDTQYF. The CDR3 DNA sequence: TGCGCCAGCAGCGTGCGGGGGGTTCCAGATACGCAGTATTTT.

This chain links TRBV6-5 with TRBJ2-3; possible D gene TRBD2, 5 bases. Trimming pared 6 bases from V and 0 bases from J, leaving 10 bases between. The CDR3 has 14 amino acids. Germline values: CDR1 MNHEY, CDR2 SVGAGI. The CDR3 DNA reads as TGTGCCAGCAGCCGGGGTTTTAGCACAGATACGCAGTATTTT. This sequence encodes CASSRGFSTDTQYF.

This clone was picked up one time. This chain joins TRBV3-1 (or the pseudogene TRBV3-2) and TRBJ1-2; TRBD1 matches at 8 bases. Germline lookup yields CDR1 LGHDT and CDR2 YNNKEL (reference sequence). CDR3 length: 16 residues. Trimming cost V 4 bases and J 0 bases; bases outside gene matches: 7. The CDR3 DNA reads as TGTGCCAGCAGCCCGAAAGGGACAGGATCTAACTATGGCTACACCTTC. This codes for CASSPKGTGSNYGYTF.